Shown below are 18 T cell receptor beta chains from a single sample sequenced in a study of metastatic and nonmetastatic thyroid tumors. TCRdb reanalyzed the PCR reads via MiXCR. The repertoire consists of roughly 13,000 clones, with over 25% occurring once and the leading ten covering roughly an eighth. There were no patients who had received any treatment before thyroid surgery. The source material was tumor tissue. The receptors stem from a female donor with papillary thyroid cancer or a benign thyroid nodule (not recorded which). Some clones in this sample may be carry-over from other donors' samples.

This clone has just one count. This sequence joins TRBV20-1 and TRBJ1-2; no reliable D call. The CDR3 is 12 amino acids. Germline V CDR1 and CDR2: DFQATT, SNEGSKA (reference sequence). The CDR3 sequence: CGAHSDNYGYTF. CDR3 in DNA: TGCGGCGCCCACTCGGATAACTATGGCTACACCTTC.

The chain joins TRBV11-2 to TRBJ1-2; TRBD1 matches at 7 bases. CDR1 is SGHAT and CDR2 is FQNNGV in the germline V gene. The CDR3 is 14 amino acids. Germline trimming cut 5 bases from V and 6 bases from J; bases unmatched to any gene: 9. The CDR3 region has the DNA TGTGCCAGCAGCCCCGACAGGGTCCGAGATGGCTACACCTTC. Translated: CASSPDRVRDGYTF.

The sample holds a few counts of this clone. This may be a read error, as it is one base from a much larger clone. V usage is TRBV20-1 and J usage is TRBJ2-2; TRBD1 aligns across 11 bases. CDR1 DFQATT and CDR2 SNEGSKA come from the germline V gene (reference sequence). CDR3 length equals 14 residues. V was pared by 4 bases and J by 5 bases, with 3 bases of the junction left unmatched. This CDR3 is CSANGQGATGELFF. CDR3 bases: TGCAGTGCTAATGGACAGGGGGCAACCGGGGAGCTGTTTTTT.

This clone was found many times. J is TRBJ2-1 and V is TRBV3-1, with 8 positions matching TRBD2. There are 16 residues in the CDR3. CDR1 and CDR2 (germline): LGHDT, YNNKEL (reference sequence). J lost 3 bases, V lost 1 base, and 5 bases had no gene match. This CDR3 is CASSQAGGGFYNEQFF. The CDR3 DNA sequence: TGTGCCAGCAGCCAAGCGGGAGGGGGGTTCTACAATGAGCAGTTCTTC.

V gene TRBV11-1 combines with J gene TRBJ2-1; D is unresolved. This CDR3 is 15 amino acids long. V was trimmed by 1 base and J by 9 bases, leaving 16 bases between them. CDR1 is SGHAT, CDR2 FQDESV, per germline (reference sequence). The chain's CDR3 is CASSLVRPRGSEQFF. CDR3 bases: TGTGCCAGCAGCTTAGTGAGACCCCGTGGCAGTGAGCAGTTCTTC.

This clone has a handful of counts. The chain uses TRBV27 and TRBJ2-3; TRBD1 matches 7 bases. The CDR3 contains 14 residues. Germline lookup yields CDR1 MNHEY and CDR2 SMNVEV (reference sequence). V shed 7 bases and J 4 bases; nucleotides not matched to a gene: 8. The CDR3 DNA is TGTGCCAGCAAAAGTACAGGGGTGGCAGATACGCAGTATTTT. This codes for CASKSTGVADTQYF.

At least ten counts were recorded for this clone. This chain connects TRBV4-1 to TRBJ2-7; TRBD1 matches 8 bases. The CDR3 consists of 14 residues. Germline V lookup: CDR1 MGHRA, CDR2 YSYEKL. Germline trimming cut 4 bases from V and 9 bases from J; bases unmatched to any gene: 11. In DNA form, the CDR3 reads TGCGCCAGCAGCCTATCAACCGGGACAGGTACGCAGTACTTC. Its protein is CASSLSTGTGTQYF.

This clone turned up a few times. This could be a read error, since a much larger clone is one nucleotide away. Since the CDR3 does not end with the conserved phenylalanine or tryptophan, this likely comes from a read error. The genes are TRBV18 and TRBJ2-2; D is perhaps TRBD2 (6 bases). The CDR3 has 15 amino acids. The germline V gene encodes CDR1 KGHSH and CDR2 LQKENI. CDR3 nucleotides: TGTGCCGGCTCACCAGGGACTGATTACACCGGGGAGCTGTTTCTT. This gives the protein CAGSPGTDYTGELFL.

The chain combines TRBV5-1 with TRBJ2-5; TRBD2 matches 8 bases. J lost 4 bases, V lost 7 bases, and 12 bases had no gene match. This CDR3 region has 15 residues. CDR1 is SGHRS and CDR2 is YFSETQ in the germline V gene. The CDR3 is CASQLPRGGGETQYF. As DNA, the CDR3 is TGCGCCAGCCAGCTCCCCCGGGGGGGCGGAGAGACCCAGTACTTC. The whole variable domain, filled in from reference TRBV5-1 and TRBJ2-5, reads KAGVTQTPRYLIKTRGQQVTLSCSPISGHRSVSWYQQTPGQGLQFLFEYFSETQRNKGNFPGRFSGRQFSNSRSEMNVSTLELGDSALYLCASQLPRGGGETQYFGPGTRLLVL.

This chain links TRBV5-1 with TRBJ2-7; D is unresolved. With 2 bases removed from V and 3 bases from J, the gap between germline ends came to 6 bases. This CDR3 comprises 12 residues. Germline V gives CDR1 SGHRS, CDR2 YFSETQ. The DNA of the CDR3 is TGCGCCAGCAGCTTCCAGGACTACGAGCAGTACTTC. It encodes CASSFQDYEQYF.

This clone came up a few times. The DNA of the CDR3 is TGTGCCAGCAGACAGGGGGCTAGCAATCAGCCCCAGCATTTT. Translated, it gives CASRQGASNQPQHF. The chain recombines TRBV2 with TRBJ1-5; 9 positions agree with TRBD1. Looked up from germline, CDR1 is SNHLY and CDR2 is FYNNEI. The trim removed 6 bases at V and 0 bases at J, leaving 0 bases unmatched. The CDR3 loop spans 14 amino acids.

The table lists this clone with a few counts. The chain carries TRBV19 and TRBJ2-2; D gene uncertain. V lost 5 bases and J 5 bases, leaving 15 bases between the germline ends. The CDR3 has 15 residues. Germline CDR1 and CDR2: LNHDA and SQIVND (reference sequence). The DNA for the CDR3 is TGTGCCAGTAGTTCTCCCCCTCTTCGGACCGGGGAGCTGTTTTTT. Amino acids: CASSSPPLRTGELFF.

This clone was observed at least ten times. The DNA of the CDR3 is TGTGCCAGCAGTTCATCCTACGCTAGCGGGAATGTCATTCAGTACTTC. It is translated as CASSSSYASGNVIQYF. The chain uses TRBV12-3 or TRBV12-4 and TRBJ2-4, with 9 bases that match TRBD2. V shed 4 bases and J 9 bases; nucleotides not matched to a gene: 13. This CDR3 has 16 residues.

This chain connects TRBV13 to TRBJ1-3; D not certain. The CDR3 is 12 residues long. V lost 5 bases and J 4 bases, leaving 6 bases between the germline ends. Germline V gene sequence: CDR1 PRHDT, CDR2 FYEKMQ (reference sequence). CDR3 nucleotides: TGTGCCAGCAGCCAAACGGGAAACACCATATATTTT. Its protein product is CASSQTGNTIYF. Full variable domain (missing parts from reference TRBV13 and TRBJ1-3): AAGVIQSPRHLIKEKRETATLKCYPIPRHDTVYWYQQGPGQDPQFLISFYEKMQSDKGSIPDRFSAQQFSDYHSELNMSSLELGDSALYFCASSQTGNTIYFGEGSWLTVV.

This clone rates as medium-sized. The CDR3 region has the DNA TGTGCCAGTCGGGCAGGGAACGGCGGGGAGCTGTTTTTT. Translating it yields CASRAGNGGELFF. The chain links TRBV19 to TRBJ2-2; D is perhaps TRBD1 (5 bases). V lost 8 bases and J 7 bases, leaving 14 bases between the germline ends. This CDR3 has 13 residues. Per the germline V gene, CDR1 is LNHDA and CDR2 is SQIVND (reference sequence). Full variable domain (rest looked up from reference TRBV19 and TRBJ2-2): DGGITQSPKYLFRKEGQNVTLSCEQNLNHDAMYWYRQDPGQGLRLIYYSQIVNDFQKGDIAEGYSVSREKKESFPLTVTSAQKNPTAFYLCASRAGNGGELFFGEGSRLTVL.

In its sample, this clone ranks as medium-sized (0.01 to 0.1%). The rearrangement uses TRBV30 and TRBJ1-2; tentative D call: TRBD1 (6 bases). Germline V gene lookup returns CDR1 GTSNPN and CDR2 SVGIG (reference sequence). The CDR3 sequence is 13 residues long. With 4 bases removed from V and 8 bases from J, the gap between germline ends came to 17 bases. This chain's CDR3 is CAWNVPGAGGYTF. CDR3 coding DNA: TGTGCCTGGAACGTACCGGGGGCGGGGGGCTACACCTTC.

This clone was detected many times. In this CDR3 the conserved last residue, phenylalanine or tryptophan, is missing, so a read error is likely. The chain combines TRBV27 with TRBJ2-2; 7 bases align to TRBD1. CDR1 and CDR2 from the germline V gene are MNHEY and SMNVEV (reference sequence). This CDR3 is 15 amino acids long. With V trimmed by 5 bases and J by 3 bases, 6 bases remained unmatched. The CDR3 nucleotides are TGTGCCAGCAGTCAAGGGGACAGATACACCGGGGAGCTGTTTCTT. This encodes CASSQGDRYTGELFL.

This clone was seen at least ten times. This chain uses TRBV4-1 with TRBJ2-1; D is uncertain. Germline CDR1 reads MGHRA; CDR2 reads YSYEKL. The germline V and J ends were trimmed by 4 bases and 0 bases, with 10 bases remaining between them. The CDR3 is 15 amino acids. The CDR3 reads CASSLPVASYNEQFF. The CDR3, as DNA: TGCGCCAGCAGCCTGCCCGTCGCCTCCTACAATGAGCAGTTCTTC.